This T cell receptor (beta chain) is drawn from a study of T cells in Graves' hyperthyroidism and ophthalmopathy. The study enrolled patients aged 18 to 65 with newly diagnosed hyperthyroidism of under 2 months' duration. Ten or more counts support this clonotype. Researchers took RNA transcripts and amplified the TCR beta CDR3 regions from them. First-round RT-PCR targeting the TCR CDR3 was performed with the HTBI primer set. From the multiplex PCR reads, TCRdb called clonotypes with MiXCR, one entry per CDR3 protein. The sample lists about 840,000 distinct CDR3 sequences; more than 30% were seen once. CDR1 is SQVTM, CDR2 ANQGSEA, per germline. The length of the CDR3 is 13 residues. The V end lost 4 bases, the J end lost 0 bases, and 9 bases lay between the germline ends.

Sequencing was done on a sample of blood. This chain joins TRBV29-1 and TRBJ1-1; tentatively, D is TRBD1 (5 bases). The source is a man aged 18 to 35 with Graves' hyperthyroidism. CDR3 residues: CSVVDSMNTEAFF. CDR3 DNA: TGCAGCGTTGTTGACAGCATGAACACTGAAGCTTTCTTT.